Below, 14 T cell receptor beta chains from the same sample are listed, as sequenced in a study of identical twins. TCRdb passed the 5' RACE reads through MiXCR, listing each CDR3 protein once. The table shows about 890,000 distinct CDR3 sequences, with 12% occurring only once. This same sample was also taken into another study, of yellow fever vaccine responses in identical twins.

The sample taken for sequencing was PBMCs. These receptors originate from a woman between 18 and 29 years old in good health.

The genes are TRBV27 and TRBJ2-7; 10 positions match TRBD1. The CDR3 totals 18 residues. CDR1 and CDR2 (germline): MNHEY, SMNVEV (reference sequence). The V and J ends lost 1 base and 6 bases, in that order; junction bases with no gene match: 15. This chain's CDR3 is CASSLYLARDRGPSEQYV. The CDR3 DNA follows: TGTGCCAGCAGTTTATACCTTGCTCGAGACAGGGGGCCCTCCGAGCAGTACGTC.

There are a few counts of this clonotype. This chain joins TRBV20-1 and TRBJ2-1; 7 bases match TRBD2. The V gene's germline CDR1 is DFQATT and CDR2 SNEGSKA (reference sequence). The CDR3 extends over 15 amino acids. Unmatched junction bases numbered 15, after V lost 5 bases and J lost 8 bases. CDR3 coding DNA: TGCAGTGCTCAAGCCGAGACTAGCCCCCAGGATGAGCAGTTCTTC. Protein: CSAQAETSPQDEQFF.

The chain has TRBV7-9 and TRBJ2-7, with 11 bases lining up with TRBD2. The CDR3 covers 15 residues. CDR1 is SEHNR and CDR2 is FQNEAQ in the germline V gene (reference sequence). V lost 4 bases, J lost 4 bases, and 6 bases stayed unmatched. CDR3 DNA sequence: TGTGCCAGCAGCTCCGGGACTAGCGGAAGGTACGAGCAGTACTTC. It specifies CASSSGTSGRYEQYF.

The chain recombines TRBV28 with TRBJ2-7; D is perhaps TRBD2 (6 bases). Trimming removed 4 bases at V and 6 bases at J, with 22 bases between. CDR1 MDHEN and CDR2 SYDVKM come from the germline V gene. The CDR3 has 16 amino acids. The CDR3 loop is CASSSLRAGRLGEQYF. The DNA of the CDR3 is TGTGCCAGCAGTTCCCTCCGGGCAGGGAGGTTAGGCGAGCAGTACTTC.

The chain couples TRBV5-5 to TRBJ2-1; tentatively, D is TRBD1 (6 bases). Looked up from germline, CDR1 is SGHKS and CDR2 is YYEKEE (reference sequence). The CDR3 sequence is 16 residues long. V gave up 2 bases and J gave up 6 bases, with 18 bases separating them. The CDR3: CASSLATGWALNEQFF. For the CDR3, the DNA is TGTGCCAGCAGCTTAGCTACAGGGTGGGCCCTCAATGAGCAGTTCTTC.

The chain employs TRBV4-1 and TRBJ2-1; 10 bases match TRBD2. With V trimmed by 2 bases and J by 4 bases, 5 bases remained unmatched. In germline, CDR1 is MGHRA, CDR2 YSYEKL. The CDR3 is 16 amino acids. The CDR3 loop reads CASSQQAGGKYNEQFF. The CDR3 DNA follows: TGCGCCAGCAGCCAACAAGCGGGGGGGAAGTACAATGAGCAGTTCTTC.

The gene calls are TRBV5-5 and TRBJ2-7; TRBD1 agrees at 12 bases. The germline V gene encodes CDR1 SGHKS and CDR2 YYEKEE (reference sequence). The CDR3 contains 15 residues. V gave up 5 bases and J gave up 3 bases; unmatched junction bases: 6. CDR3 DNA sequence: TGTGCCAGCAGAACGGGACAGGGGGCAAACTACGAGCAGTACTTC. Protein sequence: CASRTGQGANYEQYF.

This clonotype was detected ten times or more. The V call is TRBV20-1, the J call TRBJ2-5, with D unclear. The V and J ends lost 1 base and 4 bases respectively, with 7 bases between them. The length of the CDR3 is 12 residues. From germline, CDR1 is DFQATT and CDR2 SNEGSKA (reference sequence). CDR3 sequence reads: CSARGGSETQYF. The CDR3 DNA reads as TGCAGTGCTAGAGGGGGATCAGAGACCCAGTACTTC.

This clonotype was seen a handful of times. V gene TRBV25-1 combines with J gene TRBJ2-1; 10 nucleotides agree with TRBD2. The CDR3 has 15 amino acids. After removal of 4 bases from V and 5 bases from J, the junction contained 5 bases not matched to a gene. Germline loops: CDR1 MGHDK, CDR2 SYGVNS. The CDR3 DNA follows: TGTGCCAGCAGTGGGGGACTAGCGAAACACAATGAGCAGTTCTTC. Its translation is CASSGGLAKHNEQFF.

There are a few counts of this clonotype. The V gene is TRBV28, the J gene TRBJ2-3, with D uncertain. The V end was cut by 3 bases, the J end by 0 bases, with 7 bases between. This CDR3 region has 14 residues. CDR1 MDHEN and CDR2 SYDVKM come from the germline V gene. The CDR3 nucleotides read TGTGCCAGCAGTTTTGACTTCAGCACAGATACGCAGTATTTT. Protein: CASSFDFSTDTQYF.

This chain connects TRBV2 to TRBJ2-1; 9 bases are shared with TRBD1. Trimming removed 7 bases from V and 5 bases from J; junction bases left unmatched: 3. The CDR3 is made up of 13 amino acids. Germline loops: CDR1 SNHLY, CDR2 FYNNEI. DNA for the CDR3: TGTGCCAGCACGGGACAGGGTCACAATGAGCAGTTCTTC. Encoded protein: CASTGQGHNEQFF. Drawing the rest from reference TRBV2 and TRBJ2-1, the complete variable domain is EPEVTQTPSHQVTQMGQEVILRCVPISNHLYFYWYRQILGQKVEFLVSFYNNEISEKSEIFDDQFSVERPDGSNFTLKIRSTKLEDSAMYFCASTGQGHNEQFFGPGTRLTVL.

In DNA, the CDR3 is TGTGCCAGCAGCAACAGACAGCAACCTGTGGACATTCAGTACTTC. Residues: CASSNRQQPVDIQYF. The V and J genes are TRBV12-3 or TRBV12-4 and TRBJ2-4, with D perhaps TRBD1 (5 bases). Trimming took 6 bases from V and 8 from J, leaving 20 bases between them. The CDR3 spans 15 residues.

This clonotype showed up just a few times. The V call is TRBV12-3 or TRBV12-4, the J call TRBJ2-7; a weak D match, TRBD2 (6 bases). Trimming removed 4 bases from V and 6 bases from J, with 22 bases in between. CDR3 size: 16 residues. CDR3 sequence: CASSSGTPRGPGEQYF. CDR3 sequence (DNA): TGTGCCAGCAGTTCCGGGACTCCCCGGGGACCTGGCGAGCAGTACTTC.

This clonotype was seen many times. The CDR3 loop reads CASSPNKGTEAFF. CDR3 nucleotides: TGTGCCAGCAGTCCCAACAAGGGAACTGAAGCTTTCTTT. This rearrangement joins TRBV12-3 or TRBV12-4 to TRBJ1-1; no reliable D call. The CDR3 runs 13 residues. With 5 bases removed from V and 5 bases from J, the gap between germline ends came to 12 bases.